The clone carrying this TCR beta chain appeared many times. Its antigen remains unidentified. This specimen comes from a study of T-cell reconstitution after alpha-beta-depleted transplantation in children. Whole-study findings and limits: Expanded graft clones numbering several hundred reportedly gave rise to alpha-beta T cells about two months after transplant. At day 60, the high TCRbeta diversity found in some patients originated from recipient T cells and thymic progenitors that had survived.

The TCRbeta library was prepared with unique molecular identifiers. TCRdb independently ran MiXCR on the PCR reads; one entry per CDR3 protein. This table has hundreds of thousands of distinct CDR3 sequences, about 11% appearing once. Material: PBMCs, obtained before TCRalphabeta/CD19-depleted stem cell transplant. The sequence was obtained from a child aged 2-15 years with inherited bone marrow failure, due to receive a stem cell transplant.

The CDR3 here is CASSLYGGYNEQFF. The CDR3 DNA sequence: TGTGCCAGCAGCTTGTACGGGGGCTACAATGAGCAGTTCTTC. The chain uses TRBV5-6 and TRBJ2-1, with TRBD2 as a possible D gene (6 bases). CDR1 and CDR2 (germline): SGHDT, YYEEEE. This CDR3 is built from 14 residues. Between the trimmed V and J ends, which lost 1 base and 3 bases, there was a span of 8 bases.